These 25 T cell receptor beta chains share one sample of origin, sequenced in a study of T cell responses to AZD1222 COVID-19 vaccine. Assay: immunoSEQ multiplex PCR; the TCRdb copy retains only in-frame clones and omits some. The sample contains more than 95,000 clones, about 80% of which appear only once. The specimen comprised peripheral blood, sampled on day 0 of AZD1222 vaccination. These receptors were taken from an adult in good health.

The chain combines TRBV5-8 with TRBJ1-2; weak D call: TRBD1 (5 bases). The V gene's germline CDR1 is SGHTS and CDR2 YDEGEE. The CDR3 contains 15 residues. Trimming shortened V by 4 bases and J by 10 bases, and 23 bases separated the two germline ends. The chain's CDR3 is CASSGVGGERAPYTF. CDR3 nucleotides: TGTGCCAGCAGCGGCGTTGGGGGGGAAAGGGCCCCCTACACCTTC.

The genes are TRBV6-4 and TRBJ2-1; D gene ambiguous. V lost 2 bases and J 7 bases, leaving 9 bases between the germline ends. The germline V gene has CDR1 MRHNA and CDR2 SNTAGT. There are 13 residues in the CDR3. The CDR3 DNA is TGTGCCAGCAGTGACGCCCGCGTAAATGAGCAGTTCTTC. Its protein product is CASSDARVNEQFF.

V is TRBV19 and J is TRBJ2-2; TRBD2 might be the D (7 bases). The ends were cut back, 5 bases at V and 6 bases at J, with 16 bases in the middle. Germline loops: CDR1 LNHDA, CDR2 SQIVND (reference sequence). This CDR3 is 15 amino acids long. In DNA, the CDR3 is TGTGCCAGTAGTCTCGATGGGGGGGCCGCCGGGGAGCTGTTTTTT. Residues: CASSLDGGAAGELFF.

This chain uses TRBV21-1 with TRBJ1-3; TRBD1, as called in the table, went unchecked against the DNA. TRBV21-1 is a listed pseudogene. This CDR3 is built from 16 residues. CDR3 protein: CASSNPQGHSGNTIYF. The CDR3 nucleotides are TGTGCCAGCAGCAACCCCCAGGGCCACTCTGGAAACACCATATATTTT.

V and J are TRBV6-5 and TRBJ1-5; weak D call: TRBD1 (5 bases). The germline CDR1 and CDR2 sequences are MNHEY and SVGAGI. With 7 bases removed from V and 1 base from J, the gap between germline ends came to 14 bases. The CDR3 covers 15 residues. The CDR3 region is CASKIREYSNQPQHF. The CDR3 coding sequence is TGTGCCAGCAAAATCAGGGAATACAGCAATCAGCCCCAGCATTTT.

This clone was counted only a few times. DNA for the CDR3: TGCGCCAGCAGCTTGGTTGTAGGAGGGGAGCTGTTTTTT. It is translated as CASSLVVGGELFF. The gene calls are TRBV5-1 and TRBJ2-2; D gene unclear. CDR3 size: 13 residues. Germline lookup yields CDR1 SGHRS and CDR2 YFSETQ. V was cut by 0 bases and J by 8 bases, with 8 bases left in between.

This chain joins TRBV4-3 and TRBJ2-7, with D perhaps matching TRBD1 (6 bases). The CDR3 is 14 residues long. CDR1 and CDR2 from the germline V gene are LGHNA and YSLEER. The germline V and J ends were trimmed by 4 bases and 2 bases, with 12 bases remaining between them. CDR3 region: CASSRTGTTYEQYF. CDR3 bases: TGCGCCAGCAGCCGAACCGGGACAACCTACGAGCAGTACTTC.

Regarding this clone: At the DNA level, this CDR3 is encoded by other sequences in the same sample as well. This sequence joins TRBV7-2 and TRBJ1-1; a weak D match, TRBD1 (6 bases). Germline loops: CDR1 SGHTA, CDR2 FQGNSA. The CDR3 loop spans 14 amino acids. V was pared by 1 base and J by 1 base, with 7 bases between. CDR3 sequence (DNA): TGTGCCAGCAGCTTAGTAGGGGGGAACACTGAAGCTTTCTTT. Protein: CASSLVGGNTEAFF.

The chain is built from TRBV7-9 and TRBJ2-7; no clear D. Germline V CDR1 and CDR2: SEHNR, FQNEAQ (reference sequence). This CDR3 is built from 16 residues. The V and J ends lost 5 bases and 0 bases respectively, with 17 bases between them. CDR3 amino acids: CASSVALASNSYEQYF. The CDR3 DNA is TGTGCCAGCAGCGTGGCGCTTGCTAGTAACTCCTACGAGCAGTACTTC.

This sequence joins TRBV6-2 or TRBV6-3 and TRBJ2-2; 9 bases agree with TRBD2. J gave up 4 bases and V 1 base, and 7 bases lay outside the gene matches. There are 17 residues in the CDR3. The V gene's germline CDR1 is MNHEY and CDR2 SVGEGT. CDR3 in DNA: TGTGCCAGCAGTTACTTAGGGCTAGCGGGGACCACCGGGGAGCTGTTTTTT. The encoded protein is CASSYLGLAGTTGELFF.

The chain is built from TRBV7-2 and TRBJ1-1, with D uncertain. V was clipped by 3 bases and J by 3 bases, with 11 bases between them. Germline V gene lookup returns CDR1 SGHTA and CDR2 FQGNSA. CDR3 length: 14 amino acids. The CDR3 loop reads CASSFIGLDTEAFF. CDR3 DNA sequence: TGTGCCAGCAGCTTTATTGGGTTGGACACTGAAGCTTTCTTT.

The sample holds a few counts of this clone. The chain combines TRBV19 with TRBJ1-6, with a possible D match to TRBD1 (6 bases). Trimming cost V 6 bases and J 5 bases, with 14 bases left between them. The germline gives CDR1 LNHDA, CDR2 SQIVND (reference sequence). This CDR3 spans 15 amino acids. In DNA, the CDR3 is TGTGCCAGTAGCCTTACAGGGCCTAATAATTCACCCCTCCACTTT. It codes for CASSLTGPNNSPLHF.

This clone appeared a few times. CDR3 sequence reads: CASSAELAGRLKTQYF. The CDR3 DNA sequence: TGTGCCAGCAGTGCCGAACTAGCGGGGAGACTCAAGACCCAGTACTTC. V is TRBV25-1 and J is TRBJ2-5; 10 bases agree with TRBD2. This CDR3 is built from 16 residues. After removal of 4 bases from V and 6 bases from J, the junction contained 11 bases not matched to a gene. CDR1 and CDR2 from the germline V gene are MGHDK and SYGVNS.

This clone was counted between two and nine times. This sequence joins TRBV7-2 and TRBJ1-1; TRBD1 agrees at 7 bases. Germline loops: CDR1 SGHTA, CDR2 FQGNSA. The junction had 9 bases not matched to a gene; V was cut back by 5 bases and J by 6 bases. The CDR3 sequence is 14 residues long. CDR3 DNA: TGTGCCAGCAGCCCACAGACAGGGACCTCTGAAGCTTTCTTT. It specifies CASSPQTGTSEAFF.

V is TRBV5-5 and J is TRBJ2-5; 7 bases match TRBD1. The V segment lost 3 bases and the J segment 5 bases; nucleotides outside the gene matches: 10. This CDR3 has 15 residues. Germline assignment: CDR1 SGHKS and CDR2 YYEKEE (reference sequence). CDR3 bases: TGTGCCAGCAGCTCACAGGGGTATCGAGGGGAGACCCAGTACTTC. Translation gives CASSSQGYRGETQYF.

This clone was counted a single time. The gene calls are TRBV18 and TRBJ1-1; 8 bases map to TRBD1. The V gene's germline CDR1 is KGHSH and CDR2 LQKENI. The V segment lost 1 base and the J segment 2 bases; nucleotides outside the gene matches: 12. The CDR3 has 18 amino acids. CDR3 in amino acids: CASSPLVVAGTGNTEAFF. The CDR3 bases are TGTGCCAGCTCACCACTCGTGGTTGCTGGGACAGGAAACACTGAAGCTTTCTTT.

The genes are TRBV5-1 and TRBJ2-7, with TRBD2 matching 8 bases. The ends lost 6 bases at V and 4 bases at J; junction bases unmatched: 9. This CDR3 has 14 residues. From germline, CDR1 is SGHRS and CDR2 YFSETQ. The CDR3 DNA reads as TGCGCCAGCAACCTACGCGGGGGGCAATACGAGCAGTACTTC. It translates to CASNLRGGQYEQYF.

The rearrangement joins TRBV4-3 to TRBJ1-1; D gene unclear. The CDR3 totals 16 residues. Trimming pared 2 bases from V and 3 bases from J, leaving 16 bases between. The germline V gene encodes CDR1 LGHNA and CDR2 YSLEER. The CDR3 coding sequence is TGCGCCAGCAGCCAACACCGCGCAGTGAGGGACACTGAAGCTTTCTTT. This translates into CASSQHRAVRDTEAFF.

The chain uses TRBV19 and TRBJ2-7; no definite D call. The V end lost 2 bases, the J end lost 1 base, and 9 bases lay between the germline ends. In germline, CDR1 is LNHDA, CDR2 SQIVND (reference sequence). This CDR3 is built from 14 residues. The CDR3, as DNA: TGTGCCAGTAGTATAAGTACCAGGTCCTACGAGCAGTACTTC. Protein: CASSISTRSYEQYF.

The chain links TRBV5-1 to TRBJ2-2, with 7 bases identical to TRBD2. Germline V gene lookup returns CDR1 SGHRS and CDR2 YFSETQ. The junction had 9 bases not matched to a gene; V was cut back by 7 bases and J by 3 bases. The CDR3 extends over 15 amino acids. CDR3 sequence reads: CASQNGGFDTGELFF. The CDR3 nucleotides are TGCGCCAGCCAAAACGGGGGGTTTGACACCGGGGAGCTGTTTTTT.

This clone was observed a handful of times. CDR3 loop: CATSDDHYGYTF. CDR3 coding DNA: TGTGCCACCAGTGATGATCACTATGGCTACACCTTC. The chain couples TRBV24-1 to TRBJ1-2; D is undetermined. The CDR3 loop spans 12 amino acids. The germline CDR1 and CDR2 sequences are KGHDR and SFDVKD. V was shortened by 3 bases and J by 3 bases, with 4 bases between the two germline ends.

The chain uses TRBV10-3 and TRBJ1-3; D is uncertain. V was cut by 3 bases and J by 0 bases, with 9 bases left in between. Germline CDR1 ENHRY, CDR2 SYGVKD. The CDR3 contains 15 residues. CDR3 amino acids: CAISDTAYSGNTIYF. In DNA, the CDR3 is TGTGCCATCAGTGATACAGCCTACTCTGGAAACACCATATATTTT.

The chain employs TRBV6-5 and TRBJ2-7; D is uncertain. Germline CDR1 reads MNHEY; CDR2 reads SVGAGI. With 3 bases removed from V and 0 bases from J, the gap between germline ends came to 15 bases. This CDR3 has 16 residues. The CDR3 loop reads CASSYYRQISSYEQYF. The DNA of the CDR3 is TGTGCCAGCAGTTATTACCGGCAGATCAGCTCCTACGAGCAGTACTTC.

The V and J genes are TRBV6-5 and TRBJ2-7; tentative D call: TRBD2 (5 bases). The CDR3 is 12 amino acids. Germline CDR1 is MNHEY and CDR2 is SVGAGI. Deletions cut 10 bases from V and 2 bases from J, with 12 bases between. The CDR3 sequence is CATRGGPYEQYF. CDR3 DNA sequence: TGTGCCACCCGGGGTGGGCCCTACGAGCAGTACTTC.

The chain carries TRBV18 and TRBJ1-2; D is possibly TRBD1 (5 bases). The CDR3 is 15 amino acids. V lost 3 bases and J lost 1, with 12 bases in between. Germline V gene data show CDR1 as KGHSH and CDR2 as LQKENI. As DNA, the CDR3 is TGTGCCAGCTCACCCGGGGGTGGCCTTAACTATGGCTACACCTTC. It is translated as CASSPGGGLNYGYTF.